This T cell receptor beta chain emerged from a study of blood T cell repertoires in COVID-19. The assay was immunoSEQ multiplex PCR, and TCRdb's table has in-frame clones only and misses some. The sample consists of about 350,000 clones, roughly 90% of them appearing once. V lost 2 bases, J lost 2 bases, and 15 bases lay in between. CDR3 length equals 16 residues. In germline, CDR1 is SGHDT, CDR2 YYEEEE. The chain combines TRBV5-6 with TRBJ2-3; D is possibly TRBD2 (6 bases). Sample: PBMCs or T cells enriched from blood (not recorded which). The receptor was isolated from a woman aged 25 to 39 who had been exposed to COVID-19. DNA of the CDR3: TGTGCCAGCAGCTTTCCTTTGGGGCGGGACACAGATACGCAGTATTTT. Translation: CASSFPLGRDTDTQYF.